The 12 T cell receptor beta chains below were found in one sample sequenced in a study of T cell repertoires in cytomegalovirus infection (dated by TCRdb to the late 2010s). The reads were generated on an Illumina HiSeq 1500. TCRdb trimmed the raw reads at Q25, called clones with MiXCR and kept productive beta chains. Rows matching on CDR3 protein sequence are summarized as one entry with the most common DNA and genes. Here the sample has around 320,000 distinct CDR3 sequences; more than 8% occur a single time. 3.5% to 4.5% of the sample belongs to the ten largest clones. The sequenced material came from PBMCs. These receptors all come from a human donor in good health (CMV status not recorded). Some clones in this sample may be carry-over from other donors' samples.

This chain links TRBV2 with TRBJ2-7; possible D gene TRBD1, 5 bases. The V end was cut by 7 bases, the J end by 7 bases, with 20 bases between. Per the germline V gene, CDR1 is SNHLY and CDR2 is FYNNEI. There are 14 residues in the CDR3. CDR3: CASTTRQIPGEQYF. CDR3 bases: TGTGCCAGCACCACCAGACAGATACCTGGGGAGCAGTACTTC.

V usage is TRBV27 and J usage is TRBJ1-2; 10 nucleotides match TRBD1. V shed 7 bases and J 4 bases; nucleotides not matched to a gene: 9. The CDR3 runs to 15 residues. In germline, CDR1 is MNHEY, CDR2 SMNVEV (reference sequence). CDR3 bases: TGTGCCAGCACCTCGACAGGGGGCGGCAGCTATGGCTACACCTTC. This gives the protein CASTSTGGGSYGYTF.

This clonotype was observed at least ten times. The gene calls are TRBV7-2 and TRBJ2-1, with D perhaps TRBD2 (6 bases). This CDR3 contains 17 residues. Germline V gene sequence: CDR1 SGHTA, CDR2 FQGNSA. V shed 5 bases and J shed 8 bases, with 25 bases lying between them. CDR3 in DNA: TGTGCCAGCAGCCCCAGAACTAGAGGGAGGTCGTATGATGAGCAGTTCTTC. Translating gives CASSPRTRGRSYDEQFF.

The V and J genes are TRBV6-8 and TRBJ2-4; no reliable D call. This CDR3 has 15 amino acids. Germline V gives CDR1 MNHGY, CDR2 SAAAGT. With 6 bases removed from V and 0 bases from J, the gap between germline ends came to 12 bases. The CDR3 protein is CASSTTPLAKNIQYF. CDR3 nucleotides: TGTGCCAGCAGCACTACTCCGCTAGCCAAAAACATTCAGTACTTC.

This clonotype occurred a few times. The chain combines TRBV12-3 or TRBV12-4 with TRBJ2-1; tentative D call: TRBD1 (7 bases). CDR3 length equals 12 residues. V lost 5 bases and J 9 bases, leaving 11 bases between the germline ends. The CDR3 protein is CASSLQGGEQFF. CDR3 sequence (DNA): TGTGCCAGCAGTCTCCAGGGGGGTGAGCAGTTCTTC.

The chain employs TRBV20-1 and TRBJ1-1, with 7 bases identical to TRBD1. The CDR3 totals 12 residues. The V gene's germline CDR1 is DFQATT and CDR2 SNEGSKA (reference sequence). J gave up 10 bases and V 5 bases, and 10 bases lay outside the gene matches. This chain's CDR3 is CSAAPGQSSAFF. The DNA for the CDR3 is TGCAGTGCTGCCCCGGGACAGAGTTCAGCTTTCTTT.

This clonotype was observed at least ten times. The chain links TRBV4-1 to TRBJ1-5; TRBD1 is a possible D gene (5 bases). There are 16 residues in the CDR3. The germline gives CDR1 MGHRA, CDR2 YSYEKL. The V end was cut by 4 bases, the J end by 6 bases, with 19 bases between. The CDR3 region is CASSPPAREGSQPQHF. The CDR3 bases are TGCGCCAGCAGCCCTCCCGCCAGGGAAGGTAGTCAGCCCCAGCATTTT.

The genes are TRBV28 and TRBJ1-5; 9 bases match TRBD1. Germline values: CDR1 MDHEN, CDR2 SYDVKM. The CDR3 is made up of 15 amino acids. The J segment lost 5 bases and the V segment lost 2 bases, leaving 4 bases of the junction unmatched. CDR3 amino acids: CASSLPGQGYQPQHF. CDR3 in DNA: TGTGCCAGCAGTTTACCTGGACAGGGGTATCAGCCCCAGCATTTT.

V gene TRBV20-1 combines with J gene TRBJ2-1; 8 bases are a match to TRBD1. Germline V gene sequence: CDR1 DFQATT, CDR2 SNEGSKA (reference sequence). V lost 6 bases and J lost 0; bases outside the gene matches: 7. The CDR3 is 15 amino acids. DNA of the CDR3: TGCAGTGCAATGTCCGGGACAGGCTCCTACAATGAGCAGTTCTTC. It translates to CSAMSGTGSYNEQFF.

This clonotype appeared a few times. The rearrangement uses TRBV12-3 or TRBV12-4 and TRBJ2-1; 9 bases match TRBD2. The CDR3 is made up of 16 amino acids. Trimming took 7 bases from V and 2 from J; bases not matched to a gene: 9. CDR3 in DNA: TGTGCCAGCATCCCGATGGGACTAGCAGCCTACAATGAGCAGTTCTTC. Residues: CASIPMGLAAYNEQFF.

The CDR3 DNA follows: TGTGCCAGCAGCCCGACTAGCGCCCTCTCCTACAATGAGCAGTTCTTC. It codes for CASSPTSALSYNEQFF. V and J are TRBV27 and TRBJ2-1; 8 positions agree with TRBD2. Germline loops: CDR1 MNHEY, CDR2 SMNVEV (reference sequence). The CDR3 runs to 16 residues. V was pared by 6 bases and J by 0 bases, with 7 bases of the junction left unmatched.

In its sample, this clonotype was seen a few times. The V call is TRBV4-3, the J call TRBJ1-2; a possible D gene is TRBD1 (5 bases). This CDR3 comprises 16 residues. Trimming pared 0 bases from V and 4 bases from J, leaving 15 bases between. Germline V CDR1 and CDR2: LGHNA, YSLEER. CDR3 bases: TGCGCCAGCAGCCAAGACAGGGTCCTCAATCTCTATGGCTACACCTTC. Encoded protein: CASSQDRVLNLYGYTF.